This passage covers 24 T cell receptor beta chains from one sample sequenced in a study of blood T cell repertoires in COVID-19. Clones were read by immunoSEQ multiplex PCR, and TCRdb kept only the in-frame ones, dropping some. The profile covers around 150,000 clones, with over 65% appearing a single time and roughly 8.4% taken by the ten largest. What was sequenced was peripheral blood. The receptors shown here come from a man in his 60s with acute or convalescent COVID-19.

The DNA for the CDR3 is TGCAGCGTTGACAGGGTTGGCTATGGCTACACCTTC. Translating it yields CSVDRVGYGYTF. V usage is TRBV29-1 and J usage is TRBJ1-2; a weak D match, TRBD1 (5 bases). CDR1 is SQVTM and CDR2 is ANQGSEA in the germline V gene. The CDR3 sequence is 12 residues long. Deletions cut 3 bases from V and 4 bases from J, with 9 bases between.

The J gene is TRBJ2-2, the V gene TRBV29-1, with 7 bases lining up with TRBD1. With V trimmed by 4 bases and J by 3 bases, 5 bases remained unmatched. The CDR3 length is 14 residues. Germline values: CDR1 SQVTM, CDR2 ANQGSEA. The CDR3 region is CSVVYRGDTGELFF. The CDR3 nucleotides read TGCAGCGTTGTATACAGGGGAGACACCGGGGAGCTGTTTTTT.

The CDR3: CASSEEPGMNNYGYTF. CDR3 coding DNA: TGTGCCAGCAGTGAAGAACCCGGGATGAACAACTATGGCTACACCTTC. The rearrangement uses TRBV6-1 and TRBJ1-2; D gene uncertain. Germline lookup yields CDR1 MNHNS and CDR2 SASEGT. V lost 1 base and J 2 bases, leaving 14 bases between the germline ends. This CDR3 contains 16 residues.

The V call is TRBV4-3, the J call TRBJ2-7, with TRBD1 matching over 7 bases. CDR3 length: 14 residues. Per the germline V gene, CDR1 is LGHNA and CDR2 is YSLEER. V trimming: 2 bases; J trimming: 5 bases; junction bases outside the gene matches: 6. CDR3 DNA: TGCGCCAGCAGCCAAAAGACAGGGTACCACGAGCAGTACTTC. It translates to CASSQKTGYHEQYF.

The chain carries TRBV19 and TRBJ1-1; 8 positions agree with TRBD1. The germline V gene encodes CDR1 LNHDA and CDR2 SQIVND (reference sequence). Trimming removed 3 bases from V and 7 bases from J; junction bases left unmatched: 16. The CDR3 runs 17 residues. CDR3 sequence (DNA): TGTGCCAGTAGTATCGGACTAGACAGGGGAGGAAGGGATGAAGCTTTCTTT. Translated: CASSIGLDRGGRDEAFF.

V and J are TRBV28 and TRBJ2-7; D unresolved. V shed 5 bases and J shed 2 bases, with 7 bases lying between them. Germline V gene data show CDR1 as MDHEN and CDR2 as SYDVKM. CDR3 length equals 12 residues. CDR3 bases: TGTGCCAGCAGTCTGAGAGCCTACGAGCAGTACTTC. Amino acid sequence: CASSLRAYEQYF.

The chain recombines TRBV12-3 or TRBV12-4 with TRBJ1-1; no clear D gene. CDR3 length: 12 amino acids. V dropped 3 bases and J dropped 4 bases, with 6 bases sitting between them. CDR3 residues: CASSLGSTEAFF. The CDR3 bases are TGTGCCAGCAGTTTGGGGAGCACTGAAGCTTTCTTT.

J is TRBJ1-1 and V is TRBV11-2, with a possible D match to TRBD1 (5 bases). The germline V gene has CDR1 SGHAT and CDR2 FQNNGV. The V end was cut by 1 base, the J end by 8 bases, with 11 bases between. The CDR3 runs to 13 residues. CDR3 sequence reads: CASSLVPGLEAFF. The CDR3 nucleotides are TGTGCCAGCAGCTTAGTACCAGGGCTCGAAGCTTTCTTT.

In DNA form, the CDR3 reads TGTGCCAGCAGCTTAGATAGAAGAGACTCTGGAAACACCATATATTTT. Amino acids: CASSLDRRDSGNTIYF. The V gene is TRBV7-8, the J gene TRBJ1-3; no definite D call. The germline gives CDR1 SGHVS, CDR2 FQNEAQ. CDR3 length: 16 amino acids. Between the trimmed V and J ends, which lost 1 base and 0 bases, there was a span of 10 bases.

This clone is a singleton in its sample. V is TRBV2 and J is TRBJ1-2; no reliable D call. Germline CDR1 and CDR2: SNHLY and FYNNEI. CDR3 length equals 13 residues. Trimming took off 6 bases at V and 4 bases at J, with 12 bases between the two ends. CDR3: CASRRAGLYGYTF. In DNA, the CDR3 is TGTGCCAGCAGGAGGGCAGGCCTCTATGGCTACACCTTC.

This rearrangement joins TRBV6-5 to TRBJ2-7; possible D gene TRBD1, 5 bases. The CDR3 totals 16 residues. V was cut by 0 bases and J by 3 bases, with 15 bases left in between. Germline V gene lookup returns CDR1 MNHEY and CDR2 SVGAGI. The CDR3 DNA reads TGTGCCAGCAGTTACTCGAAAGGCAGGGAAGACTACGAGCAGTACTTC. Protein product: CASSYSKGREDYEQYF.

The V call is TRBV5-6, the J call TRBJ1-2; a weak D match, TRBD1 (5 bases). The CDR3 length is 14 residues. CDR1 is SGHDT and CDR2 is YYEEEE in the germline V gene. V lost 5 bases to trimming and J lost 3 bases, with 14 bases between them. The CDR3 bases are TGTGCCAGCAGTATTCGGGGGTTTGACTATGGCTACACCTTC. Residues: CASSIRGFDYGYTF. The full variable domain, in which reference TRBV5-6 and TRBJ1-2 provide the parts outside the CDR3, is DAGVTQSPTHLIKTRGQQVTLRCSPKSGHDTVSWYQQALGQGPQFIFQYYEEEERQRGNFPDRFSGHQFPNYSSELNVNALLLGDSALYLCASSIRGFDYGYTFGSGTRLTVV.

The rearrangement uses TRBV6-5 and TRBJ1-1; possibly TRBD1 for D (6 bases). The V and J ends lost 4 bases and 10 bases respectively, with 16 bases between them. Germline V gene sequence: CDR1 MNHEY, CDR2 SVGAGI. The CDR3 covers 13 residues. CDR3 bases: TGTGCCAGCAGTTCGAGGGGGGAGGGAAGAGCTTTCTTT. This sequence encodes CASSSRGEGRAFF.

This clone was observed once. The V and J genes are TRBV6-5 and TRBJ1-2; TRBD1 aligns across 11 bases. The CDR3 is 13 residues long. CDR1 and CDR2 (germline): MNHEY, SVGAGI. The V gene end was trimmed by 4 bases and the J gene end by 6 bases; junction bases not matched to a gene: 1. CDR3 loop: CASSWTGGNGYTF. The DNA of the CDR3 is TGTGCCAGCAGTTGGACAGGGGGCAATGGCTACACCTTC.

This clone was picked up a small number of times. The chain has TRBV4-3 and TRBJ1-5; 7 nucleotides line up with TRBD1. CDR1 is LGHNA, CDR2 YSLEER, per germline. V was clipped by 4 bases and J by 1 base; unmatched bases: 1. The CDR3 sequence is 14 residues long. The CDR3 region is CASSLTGSNQPQHF. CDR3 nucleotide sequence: TGCGCCAGCAGCCTGACAGGGAGCAATCAGCCCCAGCATTTT.

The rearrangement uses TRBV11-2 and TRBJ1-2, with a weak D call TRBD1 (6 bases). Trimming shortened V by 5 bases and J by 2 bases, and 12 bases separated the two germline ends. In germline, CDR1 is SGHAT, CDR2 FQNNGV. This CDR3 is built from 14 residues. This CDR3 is CASSPSGQNYGYTF. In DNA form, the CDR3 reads TGTGCCAGCAGCCCCTCAGGACAGAACTATGGCTACACCTTC.

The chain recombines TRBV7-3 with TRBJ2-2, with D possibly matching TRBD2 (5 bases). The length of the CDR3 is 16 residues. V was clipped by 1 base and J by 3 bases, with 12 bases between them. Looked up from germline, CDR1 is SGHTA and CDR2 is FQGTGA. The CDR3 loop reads CASSLNGGKDTGELFF. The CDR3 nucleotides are TGTGCCAGCAGCTTAAACGGAGGCAAGGACACCGGGGAGCTGTTTTTT. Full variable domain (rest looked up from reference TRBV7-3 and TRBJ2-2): GAGVSQTPSNKVTEKGKYVELRCDPISGHTALYWYRQSLGQGPEFLIYFQGTGAADDSGLPNDRFFAVRPEGSVSTLKIQRTERGDSAVYLCASSLNGGKDTGELFFGEGSRLTVL.

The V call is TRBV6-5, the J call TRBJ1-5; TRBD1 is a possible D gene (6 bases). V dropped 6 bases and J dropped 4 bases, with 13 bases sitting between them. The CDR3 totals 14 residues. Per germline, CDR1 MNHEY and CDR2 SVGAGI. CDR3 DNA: TGTGCCAGCAGACAGGGTACCAGTAATCAGCCCCAGCATTTT. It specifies CASRQGTSNQPQHF.

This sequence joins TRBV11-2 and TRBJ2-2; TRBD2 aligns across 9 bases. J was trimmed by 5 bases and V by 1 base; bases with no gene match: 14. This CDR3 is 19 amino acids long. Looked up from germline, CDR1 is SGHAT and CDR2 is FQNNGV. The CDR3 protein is CASSLARGGLISPTGELFF. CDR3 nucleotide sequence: TGTGCCAGCAGCTTAGCGCGGGGGGGCCTGATTTCCCCGACCGGGGAGCTGTTTTTT.

CDR3 sequence (DNA): TGTGCCAGCAGCCTGAGGGGGGGAAACACCATATATTTT. It translates to CASSLRGGNTIYF. The V and J genes are TRBV5-8 and TRBJ1-3; D is perhaps TRBD1 (6 bases). The CDR3 loop spans 13 amino acids. Germline V gives CDR1 SGHTS, CDR2 YDEGEE. Trimming cost V 4 bases and J 4 bases, with 9 bases left between them.

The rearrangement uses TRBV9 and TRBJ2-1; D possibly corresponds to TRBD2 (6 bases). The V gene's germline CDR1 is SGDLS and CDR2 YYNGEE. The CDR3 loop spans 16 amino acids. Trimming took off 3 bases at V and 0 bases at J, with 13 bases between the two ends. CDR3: CASSEGLLSSYNEQFF. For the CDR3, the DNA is TGTGCCAGCAGCGAGGGACTCCTGAGCTCCTACAATGAGCAGTTCTTC.

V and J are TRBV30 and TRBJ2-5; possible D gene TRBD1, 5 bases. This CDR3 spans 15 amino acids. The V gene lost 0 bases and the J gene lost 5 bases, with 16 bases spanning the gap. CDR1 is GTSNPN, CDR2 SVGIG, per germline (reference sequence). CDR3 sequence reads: CAWSVIKGVGETQYF. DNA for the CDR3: TGTGCCTGGAGTGTAATAAAAGGGGTAGGGGAGACCCAGTACTTC. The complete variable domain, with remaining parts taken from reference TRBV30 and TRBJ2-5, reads SQTIHQWPATLVQPVGSPLSLECTVEGTSNPNLYWYRQAAGRGLQLLFYSVGIGQISSEVPQNLSASRPQDRQFILSSKKLLLSDSGFYLCAWSVIKGVGETQYFGPGTRLLVL.

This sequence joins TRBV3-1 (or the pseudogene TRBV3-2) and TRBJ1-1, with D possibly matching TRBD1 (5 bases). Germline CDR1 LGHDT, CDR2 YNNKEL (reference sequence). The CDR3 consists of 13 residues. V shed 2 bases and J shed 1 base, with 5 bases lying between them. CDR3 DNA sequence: TGTGCCAGCAGCCAAACAGGGAACACTGAAGCTTTCTTT. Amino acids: CASSQTGNTEAFF.

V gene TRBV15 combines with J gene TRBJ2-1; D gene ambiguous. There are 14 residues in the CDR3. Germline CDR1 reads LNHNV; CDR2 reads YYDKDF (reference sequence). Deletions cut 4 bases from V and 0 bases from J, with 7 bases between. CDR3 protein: CATSTTRSYNEQFF. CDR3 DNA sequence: TGTGCCACCAGCACCACACGCTCCTACAATGAGCAGTTCTTC.